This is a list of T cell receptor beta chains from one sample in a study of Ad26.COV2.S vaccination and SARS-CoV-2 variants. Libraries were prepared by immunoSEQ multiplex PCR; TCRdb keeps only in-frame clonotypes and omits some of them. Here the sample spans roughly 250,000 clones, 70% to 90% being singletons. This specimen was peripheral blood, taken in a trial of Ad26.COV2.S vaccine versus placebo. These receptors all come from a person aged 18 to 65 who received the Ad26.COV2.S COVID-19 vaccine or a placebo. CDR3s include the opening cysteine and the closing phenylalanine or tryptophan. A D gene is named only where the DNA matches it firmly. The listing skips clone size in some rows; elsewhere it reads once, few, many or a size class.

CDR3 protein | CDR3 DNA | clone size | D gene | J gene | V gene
CASTLKGRATGANVLTF | TGTGCCAGCACCCTAAAAGGAAGGGCCACTGGGGCCAACGTCCTGACTTTC | - | - | TRBJ2-6 | TRBV7-2
CAISESTRLAVGNEQFF | TGTGCCATCAGTGAGTCGACGAGACTAGCGGTTGGAAATGAGCAGTTCTTC | once | TRBD2 | TRBJ2-1 | TRBV10-3
CATSDLLLSSDEQFF | TGTGCCACCAGTGATTTGCTCCTGTCCAGCGATGAGCAGTTCTTC | - | - | TRBJ2-1 | TRBV24-1
CASSLRQGEQFF | TGTGCCAGTAGTCTCCGACAGGGCGAGCAGTTCTTC | - | TRBD1 | TRBJ2-1 | TRBV19
CASSPSMGGNGELFF | TGTGCCAGCAGCCCTTCCATGGGGGGTAACGGGGAGCTGTTTTTT | few | - | TRBJ2-2 | TRBV6-4
CATSRDVGKGGSFNYGYTF | TGTGCCACCAGCAGAGATGTTGGGAAAGGGGGTTCCTTTAACTATGGCTACACCTTC | - | - | TRBJ1-2 | TRBV15
CASSQTLGGYNEQFF | TGCGCCAGCAGCCAAACTCTGGGGGGTTACAATGAGCAGTTCTTC | - | - | TRBJ2-1 | TRBV4-1
CATSRTRQSPQHF | TGTGCCACCAGCAGAACAAGACAGTCCCCCCAGCATTTT | - | - | TRBJ1-5 | TRBV15
CASSSLGGQETQYF | TGTGCCAGCAGCTCACTGGGGGGTCAAGAGACCCAGTACTTC | - | - | TRBJ2-5 | TRBV7-3
CASSAPRQGSDYGYTF | TGTGCCAGCAGTGCTCCTCGACAGGGCTCAGACTATGGCTACACCTTC | once | TRBD1 | TRBJ1-2 | TRBV6-4
CASSIYRGQETQYF | TGTGCCAGTAGTATTTACCGGGGGCAAGAGACCCAGTACTTC | - | - | TRBJ2-5 | TRBV19
CASSPDREQYF | TGTGCCAGCTCACCGGACAGGGAGCAGTACTTC | few | TRBD1 | TRBJ2-7 | TRBV18
CASTTSRGNYGYTF | TGCGCCAGCACCACTTCCAGGGGGAACTATGGCTACACCTTC | - | TRBD1 | TRBJ1-2 | TRBV5-1
CASSRPPGQGAYYGYTF | TGTGCCAGCAGTCGACCCCCTGGACAGGGGGCATACTATGGCTACACCTTC | - | TRBD1 | TRBJ1-2 | TRBV6-6
CASTSGGSGYTF | TGTGCCAGCACCTCAGGGGGCAGTGGCTACACCTTC | - | TRBD1 | TRBJ1-2 | TRBV7-9
CASSPGQGTSEKLFF | TGTGCCAGCAGCCCCGGACAGGGAACTAGTGAAAAACTGTTTTTT | - | TRBD1 | TRBJ1-4 | TRBV7-9
CASSDSDYGYTF | TGCGCCAGCAGTGACAGTGACTATGGCTACACCTTC | - | - | TRBJ1-2 | TRBV10-1
CASSQGRTQETQYF | TGTGCCAGCAGCCAAGGTCGGACCCAAGAGACCCAGTACTTC | - | - | TRBJ2-5 | TRBV4-2
CASSQGLAGGPGHEQFF | TGTGCCAGCTCACAAGGCCTAGCGGGAGGGCCGGGCCATGAGCAGTTCTTC | - | TRBD2 | TRBJ2-1 | TRBV18
CASSTTGYNEQFF | TGTGCCAGCAGTACTACAGGTTACAATGAGCAGTTCTTC | - | - | TRBJ2-1 | TRBV6-4
CASSPSGGANVLTF | TGTGCCAGCAGCCCATCAGGTGGGGCCAACGTCCTGACTTTC | - | - | TRBJ2-6 | TRBV11-2
CASSSTGYYSNQPQHF | TGTGCCAGCAGTTCTACCGGGTATTATAGCAATCAGCCCCAGCATTTT | - | - | TRBJ1-5 | TRBV6-2/TRBV6-3
CASSVTPQLVRDTQYF | TGTGCCAGCAGCGTAACCCCCCAACTAGTCAGAGATACGCAGTATTTT | once | - | TRBJ2-3 | TRBV9
CSVEDGEGPLHF | TGCAGCGTTGAAGATGGAGAAGGTCCCCTCCACTTT | - | - | TRBJ1-6 | TRBV29-1
CAGTRDGSYEQYF | TGTGCTGGGACCCGGGACGGGTCCTACGAGCAGTACTTC | - | - | TRBJ2-7 | TRBV30
CASSEDRGNEQFF | TGTGCCAGCAGCGAGGACAGGGGCAATGAGCAGTTCTTC | - | TRBD1 | TRBJ2-1 | TRBV5-4
CASSLFDRGYGYTF | TGCGCCAGCAGCTTGTTCGACAGGGGCTATGGCTACACCTTC | - | TRBD1 | TRBJ1-2 | TRBV5-1
CASSLGARGYQETQYF | TGTGCCAGCAGCTTAGGTGCCAGGGGATACCAAGAGACCCAGTACTTC | - | - | TRBJ2-5 | TRBV7-8
CSVGVRGRMGYGYTF | TGCAGCGTTGGTGTCAGGGGTAGAATGGGATATGGCTACACCTTC | - | - | TRBJ1-2 | TRBV29-1
CASSPSTGGLGNTIYF | TGTGCCAGCTCACCCTCAACAGGGGGACTCGGAAACACCATATATTTT | - | TRBD1 | TRBJ1-3 | TRBV18
CASSKESGGRVAGNTIYF | TGTGCCAGTAGTAAAGAATCGGGAGGCCGGGTCGCTGGAAACACCATATATTTT | - | - | TRBJ1-3 | TRBV19
CASSLRWLDEQYF | TGTGCCAGCAGCTTAAGATGGCTCGACGAGCAGTACTTC | - | - | TRBJ2-7 | TRBV5-6
CASSPSGRLFRTDTQYF | TGTGCCAGTAGTCCTAGCGGGAGGCTCTTCCGCACAGATACGCAGTATTTT | - | TRBD2 | TRBJ2-3 | TRBV19
CASGSRLSLGELFF | TGTGCCAGTGGCTCGCGACTAAGCCTCGGGGAGCTGTTTTTT | - | - | TRBJ2-2 | TRBV27
CASSDAGPNYGYTF | TGTGCCAGCAGTGACGCCGGGCCAAACTATGGCTACACCTTC | once | - | TRBJ1-2 | TRBV28
CASSQANKASGSDTQYF | TGTGCCAGCAGCCAAGCAAATAAGGCTAGCGGGTCAGATACGCAGTATTTT | few | TRBD2 | TRBJ2-3 | TRBV4-2
CASSSFKREGLEQFF | TGTGCCAGCAGTTCCTTTAAGCGGGAGGGCTTAGAGCAGTTCTTC | once | TRBD2 | TRBJ2-1 | TRBV25-1
CASSLRITGMNEKLFF | TGTGCCAGCAGCTTGAGGATTACAGGGATGAATGAAAAACTGTTTTTT | - | - | TRBJ1-4 | TRBV5-6
CASSTRTGKETQYF | TGCGCCAGCAGCACTCGGACAGGGAAAGAGACCCAGTACTTC | - | TRBD1 | TRBJ2-5 | TRBV5-1
CAWSVRGEKRSEAFF | TGTGCCTGGAGTGTACGGGGGGAAAAAAGGTCTGAAGCTTTCTTT | - | - | TRBJ1-1 | TRBV30
CASSPAVVSSYNEQFF | TGTGCCAGTAGTCCAGCGGTGGTAAGCTCCTACAATGAGCAGTTCTTC | - | - | TRBJ2-1 | TRBV19
CASSYSKGRGEQYF | TGTGCCAGCAGTTACTCCAAAGGCAGGGGCGAGCAGTACTTC | - | - | TRBJ2-7 | TRBV6-5
CASSSTFSGANEQFF | TGTGCCAGCAGCTCCACCTTTTCAGGGGCCAATGAGCAGTTCTTC | - | - | TRBJ2-1 | TRBV11-3
CASSYSGAQNEQFF | TGTGCCAGCAGTTACTCCGGAGCACAAAATGAGCAGTTCTTC | - | - | TRBJ2-1 | TRBV6-2/TRBV6-3
CASRDWADSPLHF | TGTGCCAGCAGGGACTGGGCGGATTCACCCCTCCACTTT | - | - | TRBJ1-6 | TRBV27
CASSFLQTPTDTQYF | TGTGCCAGCAGCTTCCTCCAGACTCCCACAGATACGCAGTATTTT | few | - | TRBJ2-3 | TRBV7-8
CASVSTSGSQNTQYF | TGTGCCAGCGTTTCGACTAGCGGGAGTCAAAATACGCAGTATTTT | - | TRBD2 | TRBJ2-3 | TRBV3-1/TRBV3-2